Presented here are 3 T cell receptor beta chains from one specimen sequenced in a study of blood T cell repertoires in COVID-19. The protocol was immunoSEQ multiplex PCR, while the TCRdb copy is restricted to in-frame clones and leaves out a portion. The repertoire includes 13,000 or so clones, over 65% of them detected once, and about a sixth sits in the top ten. The sequenced material came from peripheral blood. Receptor source: a man aged 40-55 years with active or convalescent COVID-19.

The V call is TRBV10-2, the J call TRBJ2-5; 10 bases agree with TRBD1. Germline V CDR1 and CDR2: WSHSY, SAAADI. The ends lost 2 bases at V and 5 bases at J; junction bases unmatched: 5. The CDR3 loop spans 15 amino acids. The CDR3 protein is CASSEQGTGEETQYF. The CDR3, as DNA: TGCGCCAGCAGTGAGCAAGGGACAGGGGAGGAGACCCAGTACTTC.

The genes are TRBV6-5 and TRBJ2-7; 10 nucleotides agree with TRBD1. The germline V gene encodes CDR1 MNHEY and CDR2 SVGAGI. The CDR3 totals 15 residues. J was trimmed by 3 bases and V by 5 bases; bases with no gene match: 7. The CDR3: CASSRRGQGYYEQYF. For the CDR3, the DNA is TGTGCCAGCAGTCGAAGGGGACAGGGGTACTACGAGCAGTACTTC.

This sequence joins TRBV11-2 and TRBJ2-3, with TRBD1 matching 7 bases. V was pared by 2 bases and J by 4 bases, with 6 bases of the junction left unmatched. Germline assignment: CDR1 SGHAT and CDR2 FQNNGV. This CDR3 has 15 residues. CDR3 nucleotide sequence: TGTGCCAGCAGCTTAAGAGAAGGGGGCGCAGATACGCAGTATTTT. Translated, it gives CASSLREGGADTQYF.